Below, 10 T cell receptor beta chains from the same sample are listed, as sequenced in a study of neurological immune-mediated disorders. TCRdb re-called the 5' RACE reads with MiXCR, one entry per CDR3 protein. This sample has some 120,000 distinct CDR3 sequences, with about 3.2% found just once. Sequencing was done on a sample of PBMCs. The source is a woman in her thirties with multiple sclerosis.

This clonotype was detected only once. A much larger clone differs from this one at a single base, so this may be a read error. The chain recombines TRBV5-1 with TRBJ2-7; unclear D gene. Germline CDR1 reads SGHRS; CDR2 reads YFSETQ. The ends were cut back, 3 bases at V and 2 bases at J, with 12 bases in the middle. CDR3 length: 14 residues. The CDR3 nucleotides are TGCGCCAGCAGCTACCGGCGGTGGACCTACGAGCAGTACTTC. This codes for CASSYRRWTYEQYF.

This clonotype was seen at least ten times. The rearrangement joins TRBV19 to TRBJ2-1, with 9 nucleotides matching TRBD1. This CDR3 contains 16 residues. Unmatched junction bases numbered 14, after V lost 7 bases and J lost 7 bases. CDR1 and CDR2 (germline): LNHDA, SQIVND (reference sequence). The DNA for the CDR3 is TGTGCCAGTACCCCTCGGGGACAGGGTCTGGGAAATGAGCAGTTCTTC. The encoded protein is CASTPRGQGLGNEQFF.

This clonotype was counted many times. The V call is TRBV6-2 or TRBV6-3, the J call TRBJ2-1, with a weak D call TRBD1 (6 bases). The CDR3 runs 16 residues. Germline values: CDR1 MNHEY, CDR2 SVGEGT. Deletions cut 5 bases from V and 1 base from J, with 15 bases between. The CDR3 sequence is CASSGQLPFSYNEQFF. CDR3 DNA: TGTGCCAGCAGTGGACAGCTACCCTTTTCCTACAATGAGCAGTTCTTC.

This clonotype was detected many times. The V and J genes are TRBV20-1 and TRBJ2-1; 11 bases line up with TRBD2. This CDR3 comprises 15 residues. The J segment lost 8 bases and the V segment lost 3 bases, leaving 9 bases of the junction unmatched. Germline V lookup: CDR1 DFQATT, CDR2 SNEGSKA (reference sequence). CDR3 in amino acids: CSARGVSGRAHEQFF. CDR3 bases: TGCAGTGCTAGGGGGGTTAGCGGGAGGGCCCATGAGCAGTTCTTC.

This clonotype was detected ten times or more. Here the CDR3 DNA reads TGTGCCAGCACCCGGGGGGAAGATGGCACTGAAGCTTTCTTT. This codes for CASTRGEDGTEAFF. V gene TRBV6-6 combines with J gene TRBJ1-1; a possible D gene is TRBD1 (5 bases). The ends were cut back, 7 bases at V and 4 bases at J, with 16 bases in the middle. Germline CDR1 is MNHNY and CDR2 is SVGAGI (reference sequence). This CDR3 has 14 amino acids.

Many counts were recorded for this clonotype. The chain carries TRBV20-1 and TRBJ1-6; the D gene is possibly TRBD1 (6 bases). Germline V gene lookup returns CDR1 DFQATT and CDR2 SNEGSKA (reference sequence). V lost 6 bases to trimming and J lost 5 bases, with 11 bases between them. The CDR3 covers 13 residues. The CDR3 loop reads CSAARTDNSPLHF. In nucleotides, the CDR3 is TGCAGTGCGGCCCGGACAGATAATTCACCCCTCCACTTT.

This clonotype was seen a few times. The V and J genes are TRBV6-5 and TRBJ2-5; D gene ambiguous. From germline, CDR1 is MNHEY and CDR2 SVGAGI. V was cut by 6 bases and J by 0 bases, with 11 bases left in between. This CDR3 has 14 residues. The CDR3 protein is CASSPDEYQETQYF. In DNA, the CDR3 is TGTGCCAGCAGCCCCGACGAGTACCAAGAGACCCAGTACTTC.

This clonotype has a count of ten or more. The chain is built from TRBV4-1 and TRBJ2-5; tentatively, D is TRBD1 (6 bases). CDR1 is MGHRA and CDR2 is YSYEKL in the germline V gene. V lost 2 bases, J lost 3 bases, and 19 bases lay in between. CDR3 length equals 17 residues. CDR3 sequence (DNA): TGCGCCAGCAGCCAACATAAGACAGGCTATTTAGAAGAGACCCAGTACTTC. Its translation: CASSQHKTGYLEETQYF.

This clonotype has ten or more counts. This sequence joins TRBV5-6 and TRBJ2-7; perhaps TRBD1 as D (6 bases). Germline V gene sequence: CDR1 SGHDT, CDR2 YYEEEE. CDR3 length equals 12 residues. Trimming took off 4 bases at V and 6 bases at J, with 11 bases between the two ends. The CDR3 sequence: CASSAGQTEQYF. In nucleotides, the CDR3 is TGTGCCAGCAGCGCCGGACAGACCGAGCAGTACTTC.

This clonotype has at least ten counts. The rearrangement links TRBV5-5 to TRBJ1-2; TRBD1 is a possible D gene (5 bases). CDR1 SGHKS and CDR2 YYEKEE come from the germline V gene (reference sequence). Trimming took 2 bases from V and 3 from J, leaving 11 bases between them. The CDR3 loop spans 14 amino acids. The CDR3 is CASSFFQGHYGYTF. CDR3 nucleotides: TGTGCCAGCAGCTTTTTTCAGGGACACTATGGCTACACCTTC.